The 28 T cell receptor beta chains below all came from one sample that was sequenced in a study of cytomegalovirus exposure and HLA in healthy donors (dated by TCRdb to the late 2010s). The library was made by the immunoSEQ multiplex PCR assay. The multiplex PCR relied on a mix of 60 forward primers for TCR Vbeta segments and 13 reverse primers for TCR Jbeta segments. This is the immuneACCESS table as TCRdb keeps it, with only in-frame sequences that have V and J called. A part of the clones is gone; compared with another copy, unresolved V genes explain less than half, and the rest is unexplained. This sample has approximately 190,000 clones in its table, and approximately 70% of those were observed once. The top ten clonotypes cover 1.5% to 2% of the sample. Sequenced: PBMCs. All receptors derive from a woman aged 25 to 39 in good health and CMV-seronegative.

The chain recombines TRBV5-4 with TRBJ1-6, with D possibly TRBD1 on 5 matching bases. Looked up from germline, CDR1 is SGHNT and CDR2 is YYREEE (reference sequence). The CDR3 sequence is 13 residues long. V lost 3 bases and J lost 10, with 11 bases in between. CDR3 sequence (DNA): TGTGCCAGCAGCTCCTCAGGGAAATCACCCCTCCACTTT. Translated: CASSSSGKSPLHF.

The chain carries TRBV9 and TRBJ1-2; weak D call: TRBD1 (6 bases). Germline V gene data show CDR1 as SGDLS and CDR2 as YYNGEE. Trimming left V 6 bases short and J 5 bases short, with 11 bases between. This CDR3 has 12 amino acids. CDR3 loop: CASKGQGYGYTF. CDR3 bases: TGTGCCAGCAAGGGCCAGGGGTATGGCTACACCTTC.

V gene TRBV2 combines with J gene TRBJ2-7, with D perhaps matching TRBD2 (6 bases). Germline CDR1 SNHLY, CDR2 FYNNEI. Trimming removed 1 base from V and 2 bases from J, with 12 bases in between. CDR3 length: 15 amino acids. The CDR3 bases are TGTGCCAGCAGTGAAGGGGAGGAGACAACCTACGAGCAGTACTTC. This encodes CASSEGEETTYEQYF.

This chain uses TRBV5-4 with TRBJ2-5; TRBD2 aligns across 9 bases. The CDR3 extends over 14 amino acids. V was pared by 1 base and J by 4 bases, with 2 bases of the junction left unmatched. Germline CDR1 SGHNT, CDR2 YYREEE (reference sequence). CDR3 nucleotides: TGTGCCAGCAGCTTGCGGCGGGAGGGAGAGACCCAGTACTTC. This gives the protein CASSLRREGETQYF.

The chain links TRBV9 to TRBJ2-5; 11 bases are a match to TRBD2. Trimming took 4 bases from V and 2 from J; bases not matched to a gene: 13. CDR1 SGDLS and CDR2 YYNGEE come from the germline V gene. The CDR3 covers 18 residues. The CDR3 here is CASSPPSGGYGVQETQYF. The CDR3, as DNA: TGTGCCAGCAGCCCACCTAGCGGGGGGTATGGGGTACAAGAGACCCAGTACTTC.

The rearrangement uses TRBV29-1 and TRBJ1-1; tentatively, D is TRBD1 (5 bases). V was clipped by 7 bases and J by 4 bases, with 19 bases between them. CDR1 is SQVTM, CDR2 ANQGSEA, per germline. CDR3 length: 14 amino acids. In nucleotides, the CDR3 is TGCAGCGCCCGCTCGAAGACAGTGGGCACTGAAGCTTTCTTT. Translating gives CSARSKTVGTEAFF.

The V and J genes are TRBV18 and TRBJ2-1, with TRBD1 matching over 8 bases. Germline V lookup: CDR1 KGHSH, CDR2 LQKENI. J gave up 4 bases and V 6 bases, and 8 bases lay outside the gene matches. The CDR3 contains 15 residues. The CDR3 here is CASSQDRGTYNEQFF. As DNA, the CDR3 is TGTGCCAGCTCGCAAGACAGGGGAACATACAATGAGCAGTTCTTC. The full variable domain, its missing parts supplied by reference TRBV18 and TRBJ2-1, is NAGVMQNPRHLVRRRGQEARLRCSPMKGHSHVYWYRQLPEEGLKFMVYLQKENIIDESGMPKERFSAEFPKEGPSILRIQQVVRGDSAAYFCASSQDRGTYNEQFFGPGTRLTVL.

This chain connects TRBV14 to TRBJ1-2; D remains ambiguous. V lost 0 bases to trimming and J lost 8 bases, with 13 bases between them. This CDR3 is built from 14 residues. CDR1 and CDR2 from the germline V gene are SGHDN and FVKESK. CDR3 sequence (DNA): TGTGCCAGCAGCCAAGATCGAGGAAGAAGCGGCTACACCTTC. This sequence encodes CASSQDRGRSGYTF.

The V gene is TRBV5-1, the J gene TRBJ1-1, with a possible D match to TRBD1 (6 bases). The ends were cut back, 5 bases at V and 1 base at J, with 12 bases in the middle. The CDR3 totals 14 residues. The germline V gene encodes CDR1 SGHRS and CDR2 YFSETQ. In DNA form, the CDR3 reads TGCGCCAGCAGGCAACTCAGGGGGAACACTGAAGCTTTCTTT. Residues: CASRQLRGNTEAFF.

The chain links TRBV7-9 to TRBJ1-1; D is uncertain. Germline-derived CDR1 and CDR2 are SEHNR and FQNEAQ (reference sequence). There are 11 residues in the CDR3. Trimming stripped 8 bases from V and 4 bases from J, with 8 bases between. CDR3 residues: CASSEGTEAFF. The DNA for the CDR3 is TGTGCCAGCTCCGAGGGCACTGAAGCTTTCTTT.

This clone has only a few counts. V is TRBV4-1 and J is TRBJ1-3; the D gene is possibly TRBD1 (5 bases). The germline gives CDR1 MGHRA, CDR2 YSYEKL. The CDR3 runs 18 residues. Trimming stripped 2 bases from V and 0 bases from J, with 17 bases between. CDR3 protein: CASSQILAGIFSGNTIYF. The CDR3, as DNA: TGCGCCAGCAGCCAAATCCTGGCAGGGATTTTCTCTGGAAACACCATATATTTT.

CDR3 sequence: CASRETSGDYNEQFF. In nucleotides, the CDR3 is TGTGCCAGCAGAGAAACTAGCGGGGACTACAATGAGCAGTTCTTC. The chain joins TRBV6-4 to TRBJ2-1; TRBD2 matches at 10 bases. Germline V gives CDR1 MRHNA, CDR2 SNTAGT. This CDR3 is 15 amino acids long. The V gene end was trimmed by 6 bases and the J gene end by 3 bases; junction bases not matched to a gene: 5.

This clone was detected a few times. As DNA, the CDR3 is TGTGCCAGCAGCACCGATGGCGGGATCACAGATACGCAGTATTTT. It codes for CASSTDGGITDTQYF. The chain links TRBV11-3 to TRBJ2-3, with D maybe TRBD2 (6 bases). Per the germline V gene, CDR1 is SGHNT and CDR2 is YENEEA. The length of the CDR3 is 15 residues. Trimming took off 5 bases at V and 2 bases at J, with 14 bases between the two ends.

The CDR3 region has the DNA TGCGCCAGCAGCCAAGATGTTAGGCGCGGGAGTGCAGATACGCAGTATTTT. Translation: CASSQDVRRGSADTQYF. The chain couples TRBV4-3 to TRBJ2-3; 7 nucleotides match TRBD2. Germline trimming cut 0 bases from V and 4 bases from J; bases unmatched to any gene: 10. CDR3 size: 17 residues. Per germline, CDR1 LGHNA and CDR2 YSLEER.

There are a few counts of this clone. The V call is TRBV30, the J call TRBJ1-2; no clear D gene. The length of the CDR3 is 13 residues. V gave up 1 base and J gave up 1 base, with 7 bases separating them. The V gene's germline CDR1 is GTSNPN and CDR2 SVGIG (reference sequence). Here the CDR3 reads CAWSGARNYGYTF. The CDR3 DNA is TGTGCCTGGAGTGGCGCCCGTAACTATGGCTACACCTTC.

The chain employs TRBV7-9 and TRBJ2-7; 11 nucleotides match TRBD2. Germline V CDR1 and CDR2: SEHNR, FQNEAQ (reference sequence). The V and J ends lost 5 bases and 4 bases, in that order; junction bases with no gene match: 4. The CDR3 has 14 amino acids. The DNA for the CDR3 is TGTGCCAGCAGCCATACTAGCGGGGGTTACGAGCAGTACTTC. Protein sequence: CASSHTSGGYEQYF.

The V gene is TRBV7-6, the J gene TRBJ1-1; 9 nucleotides match TRBD1. This CDR3 comprises 14 residues. Looked up from germline, CDR1 is SGHVS and CDR2 is FNYEAQ. J lost 5 bases, V lost 5 bases, and 6 bases had no gene match. The CDR3 region has the DNA TGTGCCAGCAGCCCGGGACAGGGTGGGACTGAAGCTTTCTTT. Protein product: CASSPGQGGTEAFF.

V and J are TRBV14 and TRBJ2-1; 12 positions agree with TRBD2. From germline, CDR1 is SGHDN and CDR2 FVKESK. J gave up 4 bases and V 4 bases, and 2 bases lay outside the gene matches. This CDR3 comprises 15 residues. DNA of the CDR3: TGTGCCAGCAGCCGGACTAGCGGGGTATACAATGAGCAGTTCTTC. Protein: CASSRTSGVYNEQFF.

This clone was detected only a few times. The CDR3 region is CASSLPPPEYNEQFF. CDR3 sequence (DNA): TGTGCCAGCAGCCTACCCCCCCCCGAGTACAATGAGCAGTTCTTC. The chain carries TRBV7-9 and TRBJ2-1; D uncertain. Germline V gene sequence: CDR1 SEHNR, CDR2 FQNEAQ (reference sequence). The CDR3 totals 15 residues. V lost 5 bases, J lost 4 bases, and 15 bases lay in between. Looking up the rest from reference TRBV7-9 and TRBJ2-1 gives the full variable domain: DTGVSQNPRHKITKRGQNVTFRCDPISEHNRLYWYRQTLGQGPEFLTYFQNEAQLEKSRLLSDRFSAERPKGSFSTLEIQRTEQGDSAMYLCASSLPPPEYNEQFFGPGTRLTVL.

The chain couples TRBV30 to TRBJ2-2; D unclear. The ends were cut back, 1 base at V and 6 bases at J, with 9 bases in the middle. The CDR3 is 13 amino acids. CDR1 GTSNPN and CDR2 SVGIG come from the germline V gene (reference sequence). CDR3 sequence reads: CAWSGSFSGELFF. The CDR3, as DNA: TGTGCCTGGAGTGGTAGCTTTTCCGGGGAGCTGTTTTTT.

This chain joins TRBV5-4 and TRBJ2-5, with TRBD2 identical over 9 bases. Looked up from germline, CDR1 is SGHNT and CDR2 is YYREEE (reference sequence). After removal of 6 bases from V and 0 bases from J, the junction contained 6 bases not matched to a gene. CDR3 length: 15 amino acids. The CDR3 loop reads CASTGPSGNQETQYF. CDR3 nucleotide sequence: TGTGCCAGCACTGGGCCTAGCGGGAACCAAGAGACCCAGTACTTC.

The CDR3, as DNA: TGCGCCAGCAGCCATGGGACTAGCGGATACGAGCAGTACTTC. Translation gives CASSHGTSGYEQYF. The chain joins TRBV4-1 to TRBJ2-7; TRBD2 agrees at 11 bases. V lost 3 bases to trimming and J lost 4 bases; unmatched junction nucleotides: 2. The CDR3 contains 14 residues. CDR1 is MGHRA, CDR2 YSYEKL, per germline.

V is TRBV27 and J is TRBJ1-5, with a possible D match to TRBD1 (6 bases). V was shortened by 2 bases and J by 7 bases, with 12 bases between the two germline ends. The germline gives CDR1 MNHEY, CDR2 SMNVEV (reference sequence). The length of the CDR3 is 14 residues. The CDR3 region is CASSLGGARQPQHF. CDR3 coding DNA: TGTGCCAGCAGTTTAGGGGGGGCGAGGCAGCCCCAGCATTTT.

The V call is TRBV19, the J call TRBJ1-2, with a weak D call TRBD1 (5 bases). This CDR3 has 14 amino acids. The V end lost 4 bases, the J end lost 4 bases, and 13 bases lay between the germline ends. Germline V gives CDR1 LNHDA, CDR2 SQIVND (reference sequence). This CDR3 reads CASSTLDKLYGYTF. The CDR3 bases are TGTGCCAGTAGTACCTTGGACAAGCTCTATGGCTACACCTTC.

This clone was picked up a small number of times. V gene TRBV4-2 combines with J gene TRBJ1-1, with D tentatively TRBD1 (6 bases). The CDR3 spans 12 residues. Germline V CDR1 and CDR2: LGHNA, YNFKEQ. V lost 5 bases to trimming and J lost 8 bases, with 12 bases between them. The CDR3 loop is CASSFAQGEAFF. As DNA, the CDR3 is TGTGCCAGCAGCTTCGCCCAGGGGGAAGCTTTCTTT.

V and J are TRBV28 and TRBJ1-4, with 8 bases lining up with TRBD1. The V gene end was trimmed by 4 bases and the J gene end by 2 bases; junction bases not matched to a gene: 6. The CDR3 runs to 16 residues. Germline CDR1 and CDR2: MDHEN and SYDVKM. Here the CDR3 reads CASSYLTGGTNEKLFF. DNA for the CDR3: TGTGCCAGCAGTTACCTAACAGGGGGGACTAATGAAAAACTGTTTTTT.

The rearrangement uses TRBV18 and TRBJ2-5; D not certain. CDR1 KGHSH and CDR2 LQKENI come from the germline V gene. Deletions cut 2 bases from V and 5 bases from J, with 9 bases between. The CDR3 runs to 13 residues. In DNA, the CDR3 is TGTGCCAGCTCACCAGAGTTGCTGGAGACCCAGTACTTC. Its translation is CASSPELLETQYF.

The CDR3 sequence is CASTPGIMTTPLYSNQPQHF. CDR3 coding DNA: TGTGCCAGTACCCCCGGAATTATGACAACACCCCTATATAGCAATCAGCCCCAGCATTTT. This chain uses TRBV19 with TRBJ1-5, with D hard to call. The V end lost 7 bases, the J end lost 0 bases, and 28 bases lay between the germline ends. Germline values: CDR1 LNHDA, CDR2 SQIVND (reference sequence). The CDR3 is 20 amino acids. Supplemented by reference TRBV19 and TRBJ1-5, the full variable domain reads DGGITQSPKYLFRKEGQNVTLSCEQNLNHDAMYWYRQDPGQGLRLIYYSQIVNDFQKGDIAEGYSVSREKKESFPLTVTSAQKNPTAFYLCASTPGIMTTPLYSNQPQHFGDGTRLSIL.